The TCR beta chain described here comes from a study of blood T cell repertoires in COVID-19. Clinical histories supplied by participants themselves formed the basis of cohort assignment. As handled by the study authors: Reference gene primer amplification yielded estimated nucleated cell counts. Clones were read by immunoSEQ multiplex PCR, and TCRdb kept only the in-frame ones, dropping some. V, J and clone size derive from that table, while D and trimming were established from the DNA sequence. This table holds around 220,000 clones, around 88% found once. The germline V gene encodes CDR1 SGHTS and CDR2 YDEGEE. V gave up 4 bases and J gave up 0 bases, with 16 bases separating them. This CDR3 region has 17 residues.

The sequence was collected from a woman aged 45-60 years with acute COVID-19. V gene TRBV5-8 combines with J gene TRBJ2-2, with a weak D call TRBD2 (6 bases). The sample was PBMCs or T cells enriched from blood (not recorded which). CDR3 coding DNA: TGTGCCAGCAGCGCCCCCGTGTGGAGGGCGAACACCGGGGAGCTGTTTTTT. This translates into CASSAPVWRANTGELFF.